The 10 T cell receptor beta chains in this list originate from one sample, sequenced in a study of cytomegalovirus exposure and HLA in healthy donors. The PCR employed 60 Vbeta primers together with 13 Jbeta primers. Profiled with immunoSEQ multiplex PCR; TCRdb holds only in-frame clones, not every one. The top ten clones hold approximately 4.8% of a sample with approximately 170,000 clones, 65% to 75% of them seen once. The specimen sequenced was PBMCs. The receptors were gathered from a man younger than 40 in good health and CMV-seropositive.

The V gene is TRBV2, the J gene TRBJ2-2; TRBD1 agrees at 8 bases. CDR1 and CDR2 from the germline V gene are SNHLY and FYNNEI. The CDR3 extends over 15 amino acids. The V and J ends lost 4 bases and 2 bases, in that order; junction bases with no gene match: 3. Here the CDR3 reads CASSVDRANTGELFF. The DNA of the CDR3 is TGTGCCAGCAGTGTGGACAGGGCCAACACCGGGGAGCTGTTTTTT.

The count of this clone is one. The rearrangement links TRBV7-2 to TRBJ1-2, with D possibly matching TRBD1 (5 bases). CDR3 size: 12 residues. Germline V gene sequence: CDR1 SGHTA, CDR2 FQGNSA. Trimming took 7 bases from V and 8 from J, leaving 14 bases between them. CDR3 region: CASKRGLEGYTF. DNA of the CDR3: TGTGCCAGCAAGCGGGGGTTAGAGGGCTACACCTTC. Variable domain in full (rest from reference TRBV7-2 and TRBJ1-2): GAGVSQSPSNKVTEKGKDVELRCDPISGHTALYWYRQSLGQGLEFLIYFQGNSAPDKSGLPSDRFSAERTGGSVSTLTIQRTQQEDSAVYLCASKRGLEGYTFGSGTRLTVV.

The chain uses TRBV6-1 and TRBJ2-1; D perhaps matches TRBD2 (6 bases). Trimming left V 9 bases short and J 6 bases short, with 15 bases between. The germline gives CDR1 MNHNS, CDR2 SASEGT. This CDR3 region has 13 residues. This CDR3 reads CASTDQGGNEQFF. DNA for the CDR3: TGTGCCAGTACGGACCAGGGAGGCAATGAGCAGTTCTTC.

This chain joins TRBV14 and TRBJ2-1; 9 nucleotides align to TRBD2. This CDR3 region has 16 residues. V was pared by 1 base and J by 5 bases, with 6 bases of the junction left unmatched. Germline CDR1 reads SGHDN; CDR2 reads FVKESK. The chain's CDR3 is CASSQGSAGGHNEQFF. The DNA for the CDR3 is TGTGCCAGCAGCCAAGGGTCAGCGGGGGGCCACAATGAGCAGTTCTTC. The full variable domain, completed using reference TRBV14 and TRBJ2-1, is EAGVTQFPSHSVIEKGQTVTLRCDPISGHDNLYWYRRVMGKEIKFLLHFVKESKQDESGMPNNRFLAERTGGTYSTLKVQPAELEDSGVYFCASSQGSAGGHNEQFFGPGTRLTVL.

This clone has more than one count but fewer than ten. The chain recombines TRBV19 with TRBJ1-5; 8 bases fit TRBD1. The CDR3 has 18 amino acids. The J segment lost 0 bases and the V segment lost 3 bases, leaving 10 bases of the junction unmatched. Germline-derived CDR1 and CDR2 are LNHDA and SQIVND (reference sequence). Here the CDR3 reads CASSITLTGGYSNQPQHF. In nucleotides, the CDR3 is TGTGCCAGTAGTATCACCCTAACAGGGGGGTATAGCAATCAGCCCCAGCATTTT.

The chain links TRBV19 to TRBJ2-3, with unresolved D. Trimming took off 5 bases at V and 0 bases at J, with 12 bases between the two ends. The CDR3 contains 15 residues. Germline CDR1 is LNHDA and CDR2 is SQIVND (reference sequence). The CDR3 here is CASSVGRFSTDTQYF. CDR3 nucleotide sequence: TGTGCCAGTAGTGTTGGCAGGTTTAGCACAGATACGCAGTATTTT.

This rearrangement joins TRBV28 to TRBJ2-2, with 7 bases lining up with TRBD1. Trimming at V came to 6 bases and at J to 6 bases, leaving 7 bases not matched to a gene. This CDR3 region has 14 residues. Germline V gene data show CDR1 as MDHEN and CDR2 as SYDVKM. CDR3 in amino acids: CASSSQGESGELFF. Here the CDR3 DNA reads TGTGCCAGCAGCTCTCAGGGGGAGTCCGGGGAGCTGTTTTTT.

The chain is built from TRBV10-3 and TRBJ1-2, with D maybe TRBD1 (6 bases). Trimming took 0 bases from V and 8 from J, leaving 7 bases between them. Germline V gene data show CDR1 as ENHRY and CDR2 as SYGVKD. The CDR3 consists of 12 residues. The CDR3 DNA reads TGTGCCATCAGTGAGTCGGGGACAGGCTACACCTTC. It encodes CAISESGTGYTF.

The genes are TRBV5-8 and TRBJ1-4; D not certain. CDR3 length: 12 residues. V lost 3 bases and J 7 bases, leaving 7 bases between the germline ends. Germline V CDR1 and CDR2: SGHTS, YDEGEE. CDR3 sequence: CASSSGVEKLFF. The DNA of the CDR3 is TGTGCCAGCAGCTCGGGTGTTGAAAAACTGTTTTTT.

The chain recombines TRBV7-2 with TRBJ2-7; no reliable D call. Germline V lookup: CDR1 SGHTA, CDR2 FQGNSA. This CDR3 has 16 residues. V was shortened by 5 bases and J by 6 bases, with 23 bases between the two germline ends. The CDR3 bases are TGTGCCAGCAGCCCCAACACAGCTCCCTTGGCGCCCGAGCAGTACTTC. Translation gives CASSPNTAPLAPEQYF.